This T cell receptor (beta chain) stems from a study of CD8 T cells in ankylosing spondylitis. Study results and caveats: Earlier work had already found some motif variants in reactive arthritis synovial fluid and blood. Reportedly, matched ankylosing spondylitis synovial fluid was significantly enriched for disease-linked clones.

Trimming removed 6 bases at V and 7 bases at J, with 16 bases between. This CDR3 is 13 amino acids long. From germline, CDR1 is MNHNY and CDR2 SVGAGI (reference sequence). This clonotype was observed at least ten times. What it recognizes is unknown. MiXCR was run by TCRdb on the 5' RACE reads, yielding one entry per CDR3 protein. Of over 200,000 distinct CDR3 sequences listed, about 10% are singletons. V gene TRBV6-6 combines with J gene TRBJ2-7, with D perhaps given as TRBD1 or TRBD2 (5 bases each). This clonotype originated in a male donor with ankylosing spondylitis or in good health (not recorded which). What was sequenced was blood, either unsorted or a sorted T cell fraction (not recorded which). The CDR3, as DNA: TGTGCCAGCAGAAGGGACGGGGAGACGGAGCAGTACTTC. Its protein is CASRRDGETEQYF.